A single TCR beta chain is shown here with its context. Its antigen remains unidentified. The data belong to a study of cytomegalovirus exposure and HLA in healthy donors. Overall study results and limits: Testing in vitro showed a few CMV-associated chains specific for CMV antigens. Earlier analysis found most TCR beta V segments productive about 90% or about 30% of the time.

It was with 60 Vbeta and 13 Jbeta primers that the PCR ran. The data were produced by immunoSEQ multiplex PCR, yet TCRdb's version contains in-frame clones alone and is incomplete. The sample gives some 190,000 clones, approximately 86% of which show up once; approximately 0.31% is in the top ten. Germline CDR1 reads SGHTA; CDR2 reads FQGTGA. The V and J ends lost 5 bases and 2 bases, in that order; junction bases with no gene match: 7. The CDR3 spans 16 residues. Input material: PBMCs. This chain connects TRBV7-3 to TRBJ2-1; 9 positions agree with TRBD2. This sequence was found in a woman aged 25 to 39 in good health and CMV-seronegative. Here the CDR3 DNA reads TGTGCCAGCAGCATAAATAGCGGGGGAGCCTACAATGAGCAGTTCTTC. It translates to CASSINSGGAYNEQFF.